This is a list of T cell receptor beta chains from one sample in a study of T cell responses to AZD1222 COVID-19 vaccine. Some clones are missing from TCRdb's copy, which holds only in-frame ones; the method was immunoSEQ multiplex PCR. This table holds 150,000 to 200,000 clones, 90% to 95% found once. This material consisted of peripheral blood, taken on day 0 of AZD1222 vaccination. Every receptor here comes from an adult in good health. The CDR3 runs from the conserved cysteine through the conserved F or W. A D gene is named only where the DNA matches it firmly. Clone size, where shown, is once, few, many, or a class for clones that have expanded.

size	D	J	V	CDR3	DNA
.	.	TRBJ2-3	TRBV7-9	CASSFPATDTQYF	TGTGCCAGCAGCTTTCCCGCAACAGATACGCAGTATTTT
few	.	TRBJ1-6	TRBV29-1	CSVEAFGVYRRGGSPLHF	TGCAGCGTTGAAGCGTTTGGAGTATATCGCAGGGGAGGTTCACCCCTCCACTTT
.	.	TRBJ2-7	TRBV4-1	CASSQESIGDPPTQQYF	TGCGCCAGCAGCCAAGAGAGTATCGGGGACCCACCTACGCAGCAGTACTTC
.	TRBD1	TRBJ1-2	TRBV9	CASSVGTGFYGYTF	TGTGCCAGCAGCGTCGGGACAGGGTTCTATGGCTACACCTTC
.	TRBD2	TRBJ2-7	TRBV27	CASSLSGTINEQYF	TGTGCCAGCAGTTTATCTGGGACTATTAACGAGCAGTACTTC
.	.	TRBJ2-3	TRBV30	CAWSGGLHIPQSTDTQYF	TGTGCCTGGAGTGGGGGACTTCACATTCCCCAAAGCACAGATACGCAGTATTTT
.	.	TRBJ1-2	TRBV25-1	CASSESEAYYGYTF	TGTGCCAGCAGTGAATCAGAAGCCTACTATGGCTACACCTTC
once	.	TRBJ2-5	TRBV27	CASSAPGDTVQETQYF	TGTGCCAGCAGTGCTCCGGGGGACACCGTTCAAGAGACCCAGTACTTC
.	TRBD1	TRBJ2-7	TRBV6-5	CASSKRDRGSEQYF	TGTGCCAGCAGCAAGCGGGACAGGGGGTCCGAGCAGTACTTC
.	.	TRBJ1-2	TRBV2	CASSVEGGGGYTF	TGTGCCAGCAGTGTGGAAGGGGGTGGTGGCTACACCTTC
once	TRBD1	TRBJ1-3	TRBV5-4	CASSLWNRGSPGNTIYF	TGTGCCAGCAGCTTGTGGAACAGGGGGTCGCCTGGAAACACCATATATTTT
.	.	TRBJ1-5	TRBV5-6	CASNIKNQPQHF	TGTGCCAGCAACATTAAGAATCAGCCCCAGCATTTT
.	.	TRBJ2-1	TRBV3-1/TRBV3-2	CASSQVEAYNEQFF	TGTGCCAGCAGCCAAGTGGAGGCTTACAATGAGCAGTTCTTC
.	.	TRBJ1-6	TRBV9	CASSAHTPGHLNSPLHF	TGTGCCAGCAGCGCTCACACACCGGGACACCTAAATTCACCCCTCCACTTT
.	TRBD1	TRBJ2-2	TRBV7-6	CASRSRTGNTGELFF	TGTGCCAGCAGGTCGCGGACAGGGAACACCGGGGAGCTGTTTTTT
.	.	TRBJ1-2	TRBV11-3	CASSYGEDSASGYTF	TGTGCCAGCAGCTATGGCGAGGACAGCGCAAGTGGCTACACCTTC
.	.	TRBJ1-1	TRBV7-8	CASSLNTEAFF	TGTGCCAGCAGCTTGAACACTGAAGCTTTCTTT
.	.	TRBJ2-2	TRBV4-2	CASSQDAAITANTGELFF	TGTGCCAGCAGCCAAGATGCAGCAATCACAGCGAACACCGGGGAGCTGTTTTTT
.	.	TRBJ1-1	TRBV7-2	CASSLAGWNTEAFF	TGTGCCAGCAGCTTAGCGGGGTGGAACACTGAAGCTTTCTTT
.	TRBD1	TRBJ1-1	TRBV19	CASRDRGGKNTEAFF	TGTGCCAGCAGGGACAGGGGAGGTAAAAACACTGAAGCTTTCTTT
.	TRBD1	TRBJ1-6	TRBV6-4	CASSDSGTGSNSPLHF	TGTGCCAGCAGTGACTCAGGGACAGGGTCGAATTCACCCCTCCACTTT
.	.	TRBJ1-4	TRBV19	CASTPHRVGNEKLFF	TGTGCCAGTACTCCTCACAGGGTGGGGAATGAAAAACTGTTTTTT
.	.	TRBJ2-3	TRBV10-3	CAISETGMRTDTQYF	TGTGCCATCAGTGAGACGGGGATGAGGACAGATACGCAGTATTTT
few	TRBD2	TRBJ2-7	TRBV4-1	CASSQGTGTSGYEQYF	TGCGCCAGCAGCCAAGGTACAGGTACTAGCGGCTACGAGCAGTACTTC
.	.	TRBJ2-7	TRBV4-1	CASSQEGWAGGLYEQYF	TGCGCCAGCAGCCAAGAAGGATGGGCAGGGGGACTCTACGAGCAGTACTTC
.	.	TRBJ2-1	TRBV9	CASKGFNEQFF	TGTGCCAGCAAGGGGTTCAATGAGCAGTTCTTC
.	.	TRBJ2-1	TRBV7-2	CASSLARGRYNEQFF	TGTGCCAGCAGCTTAGCGCGGGGCCGCTACAATGAGCAGTTCTTC
.	.	TRBJ1-5	TRBV27	CASSSYVLSNQPQHF	TGTGCCAGCAGTTCGTACGTACTCAGCAATCAGCCCCAGCATTTT
.	.	TRBJ1-4	TRBV18	CASSRTGDLNEKLFF	TGTGCCAGCTCACGTACAGGAGATCTAAATGAAAAACTGTTTTTT
.	TRBD1	TRBJ1-2	TRBV4-1	CASSPRDSYGYTF	TGCGCCAGCAGCCCCCGGGACAGCTATGGCTACACCTTC
.	.	TRBJ1-5	TRBV25-1	CASSKSGNQPQHF	TGTGCCAGCTCTAAATCGGGCAATCAGCCCCAGCATTTT
once	.	TRBJ1-1	TRBV15	CATSRVASRLGDTEAFF	TGTGCCACCAGCAGAGTGGCCTCGAGGCTCGGGGACACTGAAGCTTTCTTT
.	.	TRBJ2-7	TRBV27	CASSLQGSYEQYF	TGTGCCAGCAGTCTTCAGGGGTCCTACGAGCAGTACTTC
.	TRBD1	TRBJ1-2	TRBV18	CASSPNRGDYGYTF	TGTGCCAGCTCACCTAACAGGGGTGACTATGGCTACACCTTC
.	.	TRBJ2-7	TRBV27	CASSFGDTSYEQYF	TGTGCCAGCAGTTTTGGGGACACCTCCTACGAGCAGTACTTC
.	.	TRBJ1-2	TRBV20-1	CSVRGLYGYTF	TGCAGTGTAAGGGGCCTCTATGGCTACACCTTC
.	TRBD2	TRBJ2-7	TRBV6-5	CASSYGGSPSEQYF	TGTGCCAGCAGTTACGGCGGGAGTCCCAGCGAGCAGTACTTC
.	.	TRBJ2-4	TRBV2	CASRTESLAKNIQYF	TGTGCCAGCAGGACAGAGAGCCTAGCCAAAAACATTCAGTACTTC
.	.	TRBJ2-5	TRBV19	CASTAAGGETQYF	TGTGCCAGTACCGCCGCAGGCGGAGAGACCCAGTACTTC
.	.	TRBJ1-2	TRBV11-2	CASSSLPNLNTGFSYGYTF	TGTGCCAGCAGCTCACTGCCAAACTTAAATACAGGGTTCTCCTATGGCTACACCTTC
.	.	TRBJ1-2	TRBV2	CAGRTISGDFGYTF	TGTGCCGGACGGACCATATCAGGGGATTTTGGCTACACCTTC
.	.	TRBJ1-4	TRBV11-2	CASSFLRGPTNEKLFF	TGTGCCAGCAGCTTTCTCAGGGGACCTACTAATGAAAAACTGTTTTTT
once	.	TRBJ1-1	TRBV19	CASTNREELGAENTEAFF	TGTGCCAGTACGAACAGGGAGGAATTAGGGGCAGAGAACACTGAAGCTTTCTTT
.	.	TRBJ1-5	TRBV3-1/TRBV3-2	CASSRGIYNQPQHF	TGTGCCAGCAGCCGGGGGATTTACAATCAGCCCCAGCATTTT
once	TRBD1	TRBJ2-6	TRBV11-3	CASSLEVRDRSIRGANVLTF	TGTGCCAGCAGCTTAGAAGTCCGGGACAGATCTATACGTGGGGCCAACGTCCTGACTTTC
.	.	TRBJ1-6	TRBV27	CASRGGLENSPLHF	TGTGCCAGCAGGGGGGGCTTAGAGAATTCACCCCTCCACTTT
once	TRBD1	TRBJ2-7	TRBV7-9	CASDLRTGLQGEQYF	TGTGCCAGCGACCTCCGGACAGGGCTACAAGGGGAGCAGTACTTC
.	.	TRBJ1-1	TRBV19	CASSIARTANTEAFF	TGTGCCAGTAGTATAGCGCGGACGGCGAACACTGAAGCTTTCTTT
.	.	TRBJ2-4	TRBV6-5	CASYTSKNIQYF	TGTGCCAGCTACACCTCCAAAAACATTCAGTACTTC
.	TRBD1	TRBJ2-7	TRBV19	CASSSGTGLNEQYF	TGTGCCAGTAGTTCCGGGACAGGGCTTAATGAGCAGTACTTC
.	.	TRBJ2-5	TRBV12-3/TRBV12-4	CASSTTWGETQYF	TGTGCCAGCAGCACTACCTGGGGGGAGACCCAGTACTTC
.	.	TRBJ1-1	TRBV7-9	CASSLGPSGAEAFF	TGTGCCAGCAGCTTAGGCCCCTCTGGGGCTGAAGCTTTCTTT
.	TRBD1	TRBJ1-1	TRBV20-1	CSASRAGGVNTEAFF	TGCAGTGCTAGTCGGGCAGGGGGTGTGAACACTGAAGCTTTCTTT
.	.	TRBJ2-7	TRBV2	CASSVSSMGYEQYF	TGTGCCAGCAGTGTGTCCTCTATGGGGTACGAGCAGTACTTC